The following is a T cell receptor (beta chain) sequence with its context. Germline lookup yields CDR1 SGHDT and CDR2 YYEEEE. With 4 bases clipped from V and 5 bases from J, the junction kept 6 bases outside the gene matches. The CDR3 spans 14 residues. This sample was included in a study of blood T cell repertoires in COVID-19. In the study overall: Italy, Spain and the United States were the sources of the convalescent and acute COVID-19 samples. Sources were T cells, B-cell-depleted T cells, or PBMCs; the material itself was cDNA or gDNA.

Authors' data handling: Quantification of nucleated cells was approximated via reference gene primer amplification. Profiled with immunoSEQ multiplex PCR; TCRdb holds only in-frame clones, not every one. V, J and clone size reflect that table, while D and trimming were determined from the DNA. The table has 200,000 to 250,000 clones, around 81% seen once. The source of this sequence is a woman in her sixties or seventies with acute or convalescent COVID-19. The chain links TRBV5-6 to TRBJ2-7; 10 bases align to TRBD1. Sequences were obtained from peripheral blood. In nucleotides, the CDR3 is TGTGCCAGCAGCAAAGACAGGGGGCTGAACGAGCAGTACTTC. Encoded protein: CASSKDRGLNEQYF. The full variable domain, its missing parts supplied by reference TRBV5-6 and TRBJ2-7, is DAGVTQSPTHLIKTRGQQVTLRCSPKSGHDTVSWYQQALGQGPQFIFQYYEEEERQRGNFPDRFSGHQFPNYSSELNVNALLLGDSALYLCASSKDRGLNEQYFGPGTRLTVT.